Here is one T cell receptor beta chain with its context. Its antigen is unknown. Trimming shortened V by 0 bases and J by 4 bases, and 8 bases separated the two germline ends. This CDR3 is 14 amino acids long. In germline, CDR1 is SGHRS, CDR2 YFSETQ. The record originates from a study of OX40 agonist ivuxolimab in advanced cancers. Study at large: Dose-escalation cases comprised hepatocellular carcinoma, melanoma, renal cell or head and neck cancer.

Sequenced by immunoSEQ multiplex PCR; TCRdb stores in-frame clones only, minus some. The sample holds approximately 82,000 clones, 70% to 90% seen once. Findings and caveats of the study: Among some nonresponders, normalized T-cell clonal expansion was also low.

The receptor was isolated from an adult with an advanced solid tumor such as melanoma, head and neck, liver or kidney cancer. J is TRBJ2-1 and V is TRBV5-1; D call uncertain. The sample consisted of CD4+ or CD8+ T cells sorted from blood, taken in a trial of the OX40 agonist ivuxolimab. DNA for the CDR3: TGCGCCAGCAGCTTGGACAGACTTTACAATGAGCAGTTCTTC. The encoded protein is CASSLDRLYNEQFF.